This T cell receptor beta chain was captured in a study of T-cell memory formation after mild COVID-19. Across the whole study: For the most part, TCR clusters were specific to one donor.

TCR alpha and TCR beta cDNA libraries carrying sample barcodes and UMIs were produced by 5'RACE using constant-segment primers. One entry per CDR3 protein, called by TCRdb with MiXCR from the 5' RACE reads. The sample lists about 290,000 distinct CDR3 sequences, approximately 16% seen once, with over 20% in the top ten. Notes on the study in general: The main location of contracting CD4+ clones was CM and EM, and that of contracting CD8+ clones was EMRA.

As regards this clonotype: Antigen specificity is unknown.

Sequenced material: PBMCs or a T cell subset sorted from them (not recorded which). The receptor was isolated from a young man who had mild COVID-19 (a few samples of this study predate the infection). Cell type and time point are not known.

This CDR3 is CASSQPGGREGLAFF. The CDR3, as DNA: TGTGCCAGCAGCCAACCGGGGGGCCGGGAGGGGTTAGCTTTCTTT. V gene TRBV4-2 combines with J gene TRBJ1-1; a weak D match, TRBD1 (6 bases). Germline V gene sequence: CDR1 LGHNA, CDR2 YNFKEQ. Deletions cut 2 bases from V and 10 bases from J, with 20 bases between. The CDR3 spans 15 residues.